This T cell receptor (beta chain) came from a study of T-cell reconstitution after alpha-beta-depleted transplantation in children. J lost 4 bases, V lost 4 bases, and 6 bases had no gene match. The germline V gene has CDR1 MNHEY and CDR2 SVGEGT. The CDR3 covers 14 residues. The table lists this clonotype with a few counts. A TCRbeta library incorporating unique molecular identifiers was prepared. One entry per CDR3 protein results from TCRdb running MiXCR on the PCR reads. This sample yields approximately 230,000 distinct CDR3 sequences, of which about 24% are seen a single time; around 4.8% belongs to the top ten.

The rearrangement joins TRBV6-2 or TRBV6-3 to TRBJ2-5; 7 positions agree with TRBD1. The TCR comes from a female patient aged 2-9 years who had a stem cell transplant for congenital amegakaryocytic thrombocytopenia, so the T cells may come from the graft donor. Sequenced here: PBMCs, mostly from graft donor cells, sampled 360 days after TCRalphabeta/CD19-depleted stem cell transplant. DNA for the CDR3: TGTGCCAGCAGTTTTATATCAGGGGGAGAGACCCAGTACTTC. This gives the protein CASSFISGGETQYF.